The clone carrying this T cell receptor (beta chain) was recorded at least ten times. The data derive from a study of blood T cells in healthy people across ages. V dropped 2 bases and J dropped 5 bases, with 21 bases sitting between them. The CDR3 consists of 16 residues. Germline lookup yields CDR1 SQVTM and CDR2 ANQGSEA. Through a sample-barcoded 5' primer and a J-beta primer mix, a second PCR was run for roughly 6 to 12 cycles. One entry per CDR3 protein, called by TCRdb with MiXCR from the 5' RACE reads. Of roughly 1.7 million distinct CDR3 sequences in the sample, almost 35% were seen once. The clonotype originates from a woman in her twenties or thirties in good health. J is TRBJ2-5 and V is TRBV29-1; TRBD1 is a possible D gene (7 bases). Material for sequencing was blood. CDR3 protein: CSVEWWEGTAGETQYF. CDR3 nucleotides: TGCAGCGTTGAATGGTGGGAAGGGACAGCGGGCGAGACCCAGTACTTC.